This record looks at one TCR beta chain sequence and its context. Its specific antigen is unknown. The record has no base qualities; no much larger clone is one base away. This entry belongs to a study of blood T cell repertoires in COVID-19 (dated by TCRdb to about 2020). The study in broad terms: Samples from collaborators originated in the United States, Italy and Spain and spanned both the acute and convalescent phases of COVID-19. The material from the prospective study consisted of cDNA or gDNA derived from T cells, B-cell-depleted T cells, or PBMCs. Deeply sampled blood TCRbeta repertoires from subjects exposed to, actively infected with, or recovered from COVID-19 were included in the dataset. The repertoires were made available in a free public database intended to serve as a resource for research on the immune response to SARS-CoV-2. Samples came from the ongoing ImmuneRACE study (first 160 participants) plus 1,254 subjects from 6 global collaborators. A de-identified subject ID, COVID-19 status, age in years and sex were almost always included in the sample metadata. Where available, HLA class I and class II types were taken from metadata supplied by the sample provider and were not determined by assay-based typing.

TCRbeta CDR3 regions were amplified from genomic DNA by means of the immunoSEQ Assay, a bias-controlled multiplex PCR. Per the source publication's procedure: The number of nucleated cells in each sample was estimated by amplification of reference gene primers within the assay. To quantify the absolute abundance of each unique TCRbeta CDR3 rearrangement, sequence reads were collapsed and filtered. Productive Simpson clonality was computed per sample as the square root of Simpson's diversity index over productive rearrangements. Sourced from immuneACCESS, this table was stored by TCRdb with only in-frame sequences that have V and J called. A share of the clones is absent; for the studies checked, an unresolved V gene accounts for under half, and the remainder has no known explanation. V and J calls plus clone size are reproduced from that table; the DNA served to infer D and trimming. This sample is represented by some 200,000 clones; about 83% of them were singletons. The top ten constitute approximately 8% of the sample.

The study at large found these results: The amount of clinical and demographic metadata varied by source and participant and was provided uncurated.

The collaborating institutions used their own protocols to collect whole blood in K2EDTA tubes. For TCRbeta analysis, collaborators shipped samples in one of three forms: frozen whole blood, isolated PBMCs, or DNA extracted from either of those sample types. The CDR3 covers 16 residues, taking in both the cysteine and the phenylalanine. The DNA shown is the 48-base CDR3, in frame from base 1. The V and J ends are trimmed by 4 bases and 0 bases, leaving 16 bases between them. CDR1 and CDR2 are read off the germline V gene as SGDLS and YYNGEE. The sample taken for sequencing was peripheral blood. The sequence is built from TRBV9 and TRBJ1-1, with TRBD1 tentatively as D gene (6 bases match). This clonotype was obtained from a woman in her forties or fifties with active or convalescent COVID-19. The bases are TGTGCCAGCAGCTCCCGCGGGGGCGGCATGAACACTGAAGCTTTCTTT. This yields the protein CASSSRGGGMNTEAFF.